This T cell receptor beta chain was found in a study of T-cell reconstitution after alpha-beta-depleted transplantation in children. Germline lookup yields CDR1 SGHAT and CDR2 FQNNGV. The CDR3 consists of 16 residues. The V end was cut by 0 bases, the J end by 2 bases, with 14 bases between. In regard to this clonotype: Its antigen is still unknown.

Library preparation (for TCRbeta) was performed with unique molecular identifiers. TCRdb used MiXCR to reprocess the PCR reads, holding one entry per CDR3 protein. Of about 470,000 distinct CDR3 sequences listed, around 46% are singletons. Study-wide results and limits: Reportedly, alpha-beta T cells present about two months post-transplant originated from several hundred expanded clones of graft origin. Most T-cell counts and diversity one year after the transplant came from T cells that were newly produced.

This chain connects TRBV11-2 to TRBJ2-7; no clear D gene. The source of this sequence is a girl between 2 and 10 years old with aplastic anemia, due to receive a stem cell transplant. The specimen was PBMCs, collected before TCRalphabeta/CD19-depleted stem cell transplant. In DNA form, the CDR3 reads TGTGCCAGCAGCTTAGACCTCACTGAGGAGACCTACGAGCAGTACTTC. Residues: CASSLDLTEETYEQYF.